These T cell receptor beta chains were read from a single sample in a study of CD8+ T cells in alopecia areata. The data were produced by immunoSEQ multiplex PCR, yet TCRdb's version contains in-frame clones alone and is incomplete. The sample yields 150,000 to 200,000 clones, around three fifths seen once. The sample in question was CD4+ T cells sorted from blood, obtained at week 49, from a patient treated with tofacitinib. These receptors all stem from a human donor with alopecia areata. CDR3s include the opening cysteine and the closing phenylalanine or tryptophan. A D gene is named only where the DNA matches it firmly. Size tells how often a clone was seen (once, few, many) or the class of an expanded clone, and some rows leave it out.

TRBV5-1	-	TRBJ2-2	-	TGCGCCAGCAGCAGTGACGGTTCGGCCTGGGAGCTGTTTTTT	CASSSDGSAWELFF
TRBV2	TRBD1	TRBJ1-5	-	TGTGCCAGCAGTGTAGGACAGGCCACTCAGCATTTT	CASSVGQATQHF
TRBV30	-	TRBJ1-5	few	TGTGCCTGGAGTGGTGGAAATAGCAATCAGCCCCAGCATTTT	CAWSGGNSNQPQHF
TRBV6-5	-	TRBJ1-2	-	TGTGCCAGCAGCGAAGTCGACAAAAACTATGGCTACACCTTC	CASSEVDKNYGYTF
TRBV20-1	TRBD1	TRBJ1-2	-	TGCAGTGCTAGTCAAGGGACAGGGGCGACCTTC	CSASQGTGATF
TRBV20-1	-	TRBJ2-7	-	TGCAGTGCTAGAGTAGGTAGCGAGCAGTACTTC	CSARVGSEQYF
TRBV18	TRBD1	TRBJ2-1	once	TGTGCCAGCTCCGGATTGGGACAGGGGGCGAATGAGCAGTTCTTC	CASSGLGQGANEQFF
TRBV9	-	TRBJ2-3	-	TGTGCCAGCAGCGTATTAGAGGGACATACGCAGTATTTT	CASSVLEGHTQYF
TRBV6-6	-	TRBJ1-1	few	TGTGCCAGCAGTACCAGGACGACTGAAGCTTTCTTT	CASSTRTTEAFF
TRBV4-3	-	TRBJ2-1	-	TGCGCCAGCAGCCAAGAGTGGAACAATGAGCAGTTCTTC	CASSQEWNNEQFF
TRBV29-1	-	TRBJ1-1	-	TGCAGCGTTGTGGTGACAGCGAACACTGAAGCTTTCTTT	CSVVVTANTEAFF
TRBV5-1	-	TRBJ1-5	few	TGCGCCAGCAGCTTTGGAGACAGCCCAAATCAGCCCCAGCATTTT	CASSFGDSPNQPQHF
TRBV10-3	-	TRBJ1-1	-	TGTGCCATCTCACAAGGGAACACTGAAGCTTTCTTT	CAISQGNTEAFF
TRBV7-3	-	TRBJ2-3	once	TGTGCCAGCAGCAAGGTCCCAGGGACAGATACGCAGTATTTT	CASSKVPGTDTQYF
TRBV5-1	TRBD1	TRBJ2-3	-	TGCGCCAGCAGCCCGGGGACAGGACCAGATACGCAGTATTTT	CASSPGTGPDTQYF
TRBV19	-	TRBJ1-1	-	TGTGCCAGTAGCCCGAGGCCACTAGGGTGGAACACTGAAGCTTTCTTT	CASSPRPLGWNTEAFF
TRBV7-2	-	TRBJ1-1	-	TGTGCCAGCAGCTCTGATCACACTGTACTGAAAGCTTTCTTT	CASSSDHTVLKAFF
TRBV25-1	TRBD2	TRBJ2-4	-	TGTGCCAGCAGTGCCGGGACTAGCGGGGGGAACATTCAGTACTTC	CASSAGTSGGNIQYF
TRBV29-1	-	TRBJ2-2	-	TGCAGCGTTGGATTCAGAACCGGGGAGCTGTTTTTT	CSVGFRTGELFF
TRBV29-1	-	TRBJ1-1	-	TGCAGCGTTGTACGACCTCTGAACACTGAAGCTTTCTTT	CSVVRPLNTEAFF
TRBV4-3	TRBD2	TRBJ2-3	-	TGCGCCAGCAGCCAAGATCTAGCGGGGGGGGTAGATACGCAGTATTTT	CASSQDLAGGVDTQYF
TRBV30	-	TRBJ2-7	-	TGTGCCTGGAGTTTCACAGGATTCTCCTACGAGCAGTACTTC	CAWSFTGFSYEQYF
TRBV4-3	TRBD2	TRBJ2-7	few	TGCGCCAGCAGCCAAGGCTTCAACCGGGGGGCCTACGAGCAGTACTTC	CASSQGFNRGAYEQYF
TRBV6-1	-	TRBJ2-2	few	TGTGCCAGCAGTGAAGGTTATCGTGAGCTGTTTTTT	CASSEGYRELFF
TRBV29-1	-	TRBJ1-1	few	TGCAGCGTAGGGGACGGGGACACTGAAGCTTTCTTT	CSVGDGDTEAFF
TRBV6-5	-	TRBJ1-2	-	TGTGCCAGCAGTTGGACATCCTATGGCTACACCTTC	CASSWTSYGYTF
TRBV6-6	TRBD2	TRBJ2-7	few	TGTGCCAGCAGTCAACGGACTAGCGGCCACTACGAGCAGTACTTC	CASSQRTSGHYEQYF
TRBV10-3	TRBD2	TRBJ2-7	-	TGTGCCATCAGCCCCGAGAAGGGACTAGCGGGGAACTACGAGCAGTACTTC	CAISPEKGLAGNYEQYF
TRBV7-2	-	TRBJ1-6	-	TGTGCCAGCAGCTTAATCAGGGTTAGTTCACCCCTCCACTTT	CASSLIRVSSPLHF
TRBV30	-	TRBJ1-6	-	TGTGCCTGGATTGAACATAATAATTCACCCCTCCACTTT	CAWIEHNNSPLHF
TRBV7-3	-	TRBJ2-3	few	TGTGCCAGCAGCTTAGAAGGCCGCAGCACAGATACGCAGTATTTT	CASSLEGRSTDTQYF
TRBV6-5	-	TRBJ1-2	few	TGTGCCAGTTCGGAGGGGGGCTATGGCTACACCTTC	CASSEGGYGYTF
TRBV2	-	TRBJ2-7	-	TGTGCCAGCAGCCTCTCCTACGAGCAGTACTTC	CASSLSYEQYF
TRBV4-3	-	TRBJ1-2	few	TGCGCCAGCAGCCAAGATCGGTATGGCAGGACTAACTATGGCTACACCTTC	CASSQDRYGRTNYGYTF
TRBV29-1	TRBD1	TRBJ1-2	-	TGCAGCGAGAAGACAGGGGACTATGGCTACACCTTC	CSEKTGDYGYTF
TRBV7-2	-	TRBJ1-4	few	TGTGCCAGCACGGAAGATAATGAAAAACTGTTTTTT	CASTEDNEKLFF
TRBV29-1	TRBD2	TRBJ2-3	-	TGCAGCGTTAAGACTAGCGGGGGGTCTAGCACAGATACGCAGTATTTT	CSVKTSGGSSTDTQYF
TRBV4-1	-	TRBJ1-1	-	TGCGCCAGCAGCCAAACGAGACGGCTCACTGAAGCTTTCTTT	CASSQTRRLTEAFF
TRBV27	-	TRBJ1-4	-	TGTGCCAGCAGCATAGCGGGGCCGAATGAAAAACTGTTTTTT	CASSIAGPNEKLFF
TRBV9	-	TRBJ1-1	-	TGTGCCAGCAGCGTAGGCGGGGGGCCCATGAACACTGAAGCTTTCTTT	CASSVGGGPMNTEAFF
TRBV7-9	-	TRBJ1-2	once	TGTGCCAGCAGCGTTTCTTCTCTACGGGCGAATGGCTACACCTTC	CASSVSSLRANGYTF
TRBV29-1	TRBD2	TRBJ2-7	-	TGCAGCGCCGAGCGGGAGAGGCACGAGCAGTACTTC	CSAERERHEQYF
TRBV29-1	TRBD1	TRBJ1-2	-	TGCAGCGTCGGACAGGGGGTAAACTATGGCTACACCTTC	CSVGQGVNYGYTF
TRBV7-8	-	TRBJ2-7	-	TGTGCCAGCAGCTTGAGGACCCGCTCCTACGAGCAGTACTTC	CASSLRTRSYEQYF
TRBV6-5	-	TRBJ2-3	-	TGTGCCAGCAGTTTCGGCTCTCGCACAGATACGCAGTATTTT	CASSFGSRTDTQYF
TRBV9	-	TRBJ2-3	-	TGTGCCAGCAGCTCACATAGGAGAGATACGCAGTATTTT	CASSSHRRDTQYF
TRBV7-2	TRBD1	TRBJ2-5	-	TGTGCCAGCAGCTTTCAGGGGGCGAGTCAAGAGACCCAGTACTTC	CASSFQGASQETQYF
TRBV5-1	TRBD1	TRBJ2-7	-	TGCGCCAGCAGCTTGTTGCAAGGGACAGACGAGCAGTACTTC	CASSLLQGTDEQYF
TRBV11-2	-	TRBJ2-1	few	TGTGCCAGCAGCTTAGAGGCAGGTTACTACAATGAGCAGTTCTTC	CASSLEAGYYNEQFF
TRBV30	-	TRBJ2-5	-	TGTGCCTGGAGCGAAAAAAAGACAGGTGGAGAGACCCAGTACTTC	CAWSEKKTGGETQYF
TRBV15	-	TRBJ1-1	-	TGTGCCACCAGCAGAGCATCAGGGAGTGAAGCTTTCTTT	CATSRASGSEAFF
TRBV6-1	-	TRBJ1-5	-	TGTGCCAGCCAGGATCATGGGCAGAACCAGCATTTT	CASQDHGQNQHF
TRBV9	-	TRBJ2-1	-	TGTGCCAGCAGCCGAGTCAATGAGCAGTTCTTC	CASSRVNEQFF
TRBV29-1	-	TRBJ2-3	-	TGCAGCGTGGCCCGGGACACCACAGATACGCAGTATTTT	CSVARDTTDTQYF
TRBV6-1	TRBD1	TRBJ2-7	-	TGTGCCAGCAGCCAAGGGGGCAGCACCTACGAGCAGTACTTC	CASSQGGSTYEQYF
TRBV7-9	-	TRBJ1-2	-	TGTGCCAGCAGCTTAGCCCTGAGGGACTATGGCTACACCTTC	CASSLALRDYGYTF
TRBV29-1	-	TRBJ1-2	-	TGCAGCGTCCAACAGGCAGGTGGCTACACCTTC	CSVQQAGGYTF
TRBV7-2	-	TRBJ2-3	once	TGTGCCAGCAGCCAACCTCCCCGCCCAACAGATACGCAGTATTTT	CASSQPPRPTDTQYF
TRBV30	-	TRBJ1-1	once	TGTGCCTGGAGTGGCACAGGGTCCCAAACTTTCTTT	CAWSGTGSQTFF